Each of the 16 T cell receptor beta chains below was sequenced from the same sample in a study of T cells in women clearing cervical HPV infection. Sequencing used immunoSEQ multiplex PCR; TCRdb keeps in-frame clones, though not all of them. Its table records approximately 31,000 clones. The sample comprised blood buffy coat. The receptors stem from a woman between 18 and 69 years old with a cervical HPV16 infection that either progressed to CIN3+ or cleared (not recorded which).

To note about this clone: The read terminates 3 residues ahead of where the CDR3 ends, so the germline J gene completes it. J is TRBJ1-1 and V is TRBV19; TRBD1 is a possible D gene (5 bases). CDR3 length: 15 amino acids. V shed 6 bases and J shed 0 bases, with 14 bases lying between them. Germline V CDR1 and CDR2: LNHDA, SQIVND (reference sequence). Partial CDR3 DNA: TGTGCCAGTAGGCCCACGACAGTAATGAACACTGAA. It yields the protein CASRPTTVMNTE. The entire CDR3 protein is CASRPTTVMNTEAFF.

With regard to this clone: The CDR3 goes on 3 residues after the read ends, and that part is filled in from the germline J gene. The chain has TRBV2 and TRBJ1-1, with 9 bases aligning to TRBD1. Losses at the gene ends were 5 bases for V and 4 bases for J; bases not matched to a gene: 8. CDR1 is SNHLY, CDR2 FYNNEI, per germline. CDR3 length: 15 residues. The CDR3 bases that were read are TGTGCCAGCAGTTCCTCAAACAGGGGGCTCACTGAA. Translation gives CASSSSNRGLTE. The CDR3 reads in full as CASSSSNRGLTEAFF. Looking up the rest from reference TRBV2 and TRBJ1-1 gives the full variable domain: EPEVTQTPSHQVTQMGQEVILRCVPISNHLYFYWYRQILGQKVEFLVSFYNNEISEKSEIFDDQFSVERPDGSNFTLKIRSTKLEDSAMYFCASSSSNRGLTEAFFGQGTRLTVV.

Concerning this clone: Read sequence stops 3 residues before the CDR3 end, and the germline J gene provides the missing end. This CDR3 is also generated by other DNA sequences in the sample. The rearrangement joins TRBV29-1 to TRBJ1-1, with a tentative D call TRBD1 (5 bases). This CDR3 comprises 12 residues. CDR1 is SQVTM, CDR2 ANQGSEA, per germline. Incomplete CDR3 DNA: TGCAGCGTTCTATCAGGGAGGTACGGA. Encoded protein: CSVLSGRYG. The entire CDR3 protein is CSVLSGRYGAFF.

The DNA read from the CDR3 is TGCAGTGCTAGTGGGAAGCGGGAGGGCCCCACCTACGAG. This encodes CSASGKREGPTYE. The entire CDR3 protein reads CSASGKREGPTYEQYF. The chain has TRBV20-1 and TRBJ2-7; 10 positions match TRBD2. The sequenced fragment ends 3 residues before the CDR3 boundary, so the rest is inferred from the germline J gene. The CDR3 has 16 residues. Germline V CDR1 and CDR2: DFQATT, SNEGSKA (reference sequence). The V and J ends lost 3 bases and 2 bases, in that order; junction bases with no gene match: 10.

This clone is labeled medium-sized based on frequency. The sequence runs out 3 residues before the end of the CDR3; the remainder is reconstructed from the germline J gene. The rearrangement uses TRBV20-1 and TRBJ2-5; no clear D. Looked up from germline, CDR1 is DFQATT and CDR2 is SNEGSKA (reference sequence). CDR3 length: 12 residues. Trimming shortened V by 2 bases and J by 1 base, and 5 bases separated the two germline ends. The CDR3 loop reads CSARFRQETQYF. Incomplete CDR3 DNA: TGCAGTGCTAGATTCCGCCAAGAGACC.

A word on this clone: The read halts 3 residues ahead of the CDR3 end, with the missing end drawn from the germline J gene. This sequence joins TRBV7-8 and TRBJ2-3, with 11 positions matching TRBD2. The CDR3 is 16 amino acids. Losses at the gene ends were 1 base for V and 8 bases for J; bases not matched to a gene: 8. CDR1 is SGHVS and CDR2 is FQNEAQ in the germline V gene. The sequenced CDR3 bases are TGTGCCAGCAGCTTAGTTGGTAGCGGGGGGGCCGGTACG. This codes for CASSLVGSGGAGT. From start to end, the CDR3 is CASSLVGSGGAGTQYF.

With regard to this clone: The read stops 3 residues short of the end of the CDR3; the missing end is completed from the germline J gene. The rearrangement joins TRBV12-3 or TRBV12-4 to TRBJ1-6, with D perhaps matching TRBD1 (6 bases). V gave up 6 bases and J gave up 6 bases, with 12 bases separating them. This CDR3 contains 14 residues. The CDR3 here is CASRPRGANSPLHF. The covered CDR3 bases are TGTGCCAGCAGGCCTCGGGGGGCTAATTCACCC.

Of note for this clone: Read data end 3 residues before the CDR3 end; the end is taken from the germline J gene. The chain combines TRBV7-6 with TRBJ1-1, with 7 bases lining up with TRBD1. With V trimmed by 5 bases and J by 4 bases, 13 bases remained unmatched. Germline V gene data show CDR1 as SGHVS and CDR2 as FNYEAQ. CDR3 length: 16 amino acids. Incomplete CDR3 DNA: TGTGCCAGCAGCCCTCGGGGCAGGGGGTTTGGCACTGAA. The encoded protein is CASSPRGRGFGTE. The whole CDR3 sequence reads CASSPRGRGFGTEAFF.

The CDR3 region is CASSETRTGWNGYTF. CDR3 DNA, as far as it was read: TGTGCCAGCAGTGAAACCCGGACAGGGTGGAATGGC. The rearrangement links TRBV2 to TRBJ1-2; TRBD1 aligns across 8 bases. The read terminates 3 residues before the CDR3 end, so the remaining end is supplied by the germline J gene. Germline loops: CDR1 SNHLY, CDR2 FYNNEI. This CDR3 is 15 amino acids long. Trimming at V came to 2 bases and at J to 6 bases, leaving 8 bases not matched to a gene.

About this clone: The read finishes 3 residues shy of the CDR3 end, and the germline J gene is used to complete it. Different DNA sequences within this sample yield the same CDR3. The chain recombines TRBV18 with TRBJ1-1; D perhaps matches TRBD1 (5 bases). Per germline, CDR1 KGHSH and CDR2 LQKENI. This CDR3 is built from 16 residues. V was shortened by 6 bases and J by 4 bases, with 21 bases between the two germline ends. The covered CDR3 bases are TGTGCCAGCTCGCCGAATGCAGGGAGCGCGTCCACTGAA. Encoded protein: CASSPNAGSASTE. The whole CDR3 protein reads CASSPNAGSASTEAFF.

Partial CDR3 DNA: TGTGCCAGCAGCTTGACAGGGGGTGACACCGGGGAG. Amino acid sequence: CASSLTGGDTGE. The entire CDR3 sequence reads CASSLTGGDTGELFF. This sequence joins TRBV7-9 and TRBJ2-2, with 9 bases lining up with TRBD1. The CDR3 is cut off 3 residues early in the read; its end comes from the germline J gene. Germline values: CDR1 SEHNR, CDR2 FQNEAQ (reference sequence). Germline trimming cut 3 bases from V and 3 bases from J; bases unmatched to any gene: 2. The CDR3 consists of 15 residues.

On this clone itself: From the germline J gene comes the end of the CDR3, since the read stops 3 residues before it. J is TRBJ2-2 and V is TRBV14; 14 positions match TRBD2. In germline, CDR1 is SGHDN, CDR2 FVKESK. There are 15 residues in the CDR3. V lost 4 bases, J lost 5 bases, and 0 bases stayed unmatched. The sequenced CDR3 bases are TGTGCCAGCAGCCGGACTAGCGGGAGGACCGGGGAG. This encodes CASSRTSGRTGE. Given in full, the CDR3 is CASSRTSGRTGELFF. Together with reference TRBV14 and TRBJ2-2, the CDR3 gives the full variable domain: EAGVTQFPSHSVIEKGQTVTLRCDPISGHDNLYWYRRVMGKEIKFLLHFVKESKQDESGMPNNRFLAERTGGTYSTLKVQPAELEDSGVYFCASSRTSGRTGELFFGEGSRLTVL.

Note on this clone: The read ends 3 residues shy of where the CDR3 ends; the end is completed using the germline J gene. The J gene is TRBJ2-2, the V gene TRBV7-6, with D perhaps TRBD1 (5 bases). Trimming removed 0 bases at V and 1 base at J, with 9 bases between. Germline V lookup: CDR1 SGHVS, CDR2 FNYEAQ. The CDR3 loop spans 16 amino acids. The DNA read from the CDR3 is TGTGCCAGCAGCTTAGCGCCCGACAGGAACACCGGGGAG. Encoded protein: CASSLAPDRNTGE. The CDR3 in its entirety is CASSLAPDRNTGELFF.

CDR3 bases read: TGTGCCAGCCGAGGACTAGGGCGACAAGAGACG. Translated, it gives CASRGLGRQET. In full, the CDR3 reads CASRGLGRQETQYF. The chain links TRBV19 to TRBJ2-3; 7 nucleotides match TRBD2. The CDR3 extends 3 residues past the end of the read, so its final part is completed from the germline J gene. Germline loops: CDR1 LNHDA, CDR2 SQIVND (reference sequence). The CDR3 runs 14 residues. The complete variable domain, with remaining parts taken from reference TRBV19 and TRBJ2-3, reads DGGITQSPKYLFRKEGQNVTLSCEQNLNHDAMYWYRQDPGQGLRLIYYSQIVNDFQKGDIAEGYSVSREKKESFPLTVTSAQKNPTAFYLCASRGLGRQETQYFGPGTRLTVL.

As for this clone: The read finishes 3 residues shy of the CDR3 end, and the germline J gene is used to complete it. The rearrangement joins TRBV7-9 to TRBJ2-2; 7 bases are a match to TRBD1. The CDR3 has 15 residues. CDR1 is SEHNR and CDR2 is FQNEAQ in the germline V gene (reference sequence). CDR3 protein: CASSPRQGANEKLFF. CDR3 bases read: TGTGCCAGCAGCCCGAGACAGGGAGCTAATGAAAAG.

About this clone itself: The CDR3 end falls 3 residues outside the read, so it is completed with the germline J gene. This rearrangement joins TRBV20-1 to TRBJ2-3; D is perhaps TRBD1 (5 bases). In germline, CDR1 is DFQATT, CDR2 SNEGSKA (reference sequence). Trimming cost V 5 bases and J 0 bases, with 18 bases left between them. CDR3 length equals 16 residues. CDR3 DNA (partial): TGCAGTGCTGGCAGACAGTCAAAATTTAGCACAGATACG. Translated, it gives CSAGRQSKFSTDT. The entire CDR3 protein is CSAGRQSKFSTDTQYF.